These 27 T cell receptor beta chains came from one sample sequenced in a study of T cells in Graves' hyperthyroidism and ophthalmopathy. Amplification of TCR beta CDR3 regions used RNA as the template. An initial round of RT-PCR targeting the TCR CDR3 relied on the HTBI primer set. TCRdb independently ran MiXCR on the multiplex PCR reads; one entry per CDR3 protein. Here the sample spans around 420,000 distinct CDR3 sequences, 15% to 17% being singletons. Sequenced material: blood. The receptors derive from a woman aged 18-29 years with Graves' hyperthyroidism.

This chain connects TRBV19 to TRBJ1-1, with no clear D. Per germline, CDR1 LNHDA and CDR2 SQIVND (reference sequence). This CDR3 comprises 12 residues. V was clipped by 7 bases and J by 3 bases, with 9 bases between them. CDR3 in amino acids: CASKRRDTEAFF. Here the CDR3 DNA reads TGTGCCAGTAAGCGACGGGACACTGAAGCTTTCTTT. Supplemented by reference TRBV19 and TRBJ1-1, the full variable domain reads DGGITQSPKYLFRKEGQNVTLSCEQNLNHDAMYWYRQDPGQGLRLIYYSQIVNDFQKGDIAEGYSVSREKKESFPLTVTSAQKNPTAFYLCASKRRDTEAFFGQGTRLTVV.

The chain couples TRBV20-1 to TRBJ2-3; TRBD1 aligns across 8 bases. The V gene's germline CDR1 is DFQATT and CDR2 SNEGSKA (reference sequence). V was pared by 3 bases and J by 4 bases, with 6 bases of the junction left unmatched. This CDR3 contains 14 residues. The CDR3 DNA sequence: TGCAGTGCTAGTGAGACAGGGGCTGCAGATACGCAGTATTTT. It encodes CSASETGAADTQYF.

In its sample, this clonotype was seen a few times. The chain links TRBV29-1 to TRBJ2-7; 8 positions match TRBD2. Per the germline V gene, CDR1 is SQVTM and CDR2 is ANQGSEA. This CDR3 is built from 14 residues. Germline trimming cut 7 bases from V and 3 bases from J; bases unmatched to any gene: 11. This chain's CDR3 is CSAGGGAGDYEQYF. The CDR3 DNA reads as TGCAGCGCCGGTGGGGGAGCGGGAGACTACGAGCAGTACTTC.

This clonotype has more than one count but fewer than ten. Since a much larger clone is just one base distant, this may be a read error. The J gene is TRBJ1-1, the V gene TRBV12-3 or TRBV12-4; D might be TRBD1 (6 bases). The CDR3 contains 15 residues. Deletions cut 3 bases from V and 1 base from J, with 12 bases between. The CDR3 reads CASSFVGGRNTEAFF. The CDR3 DNA reads as TGTGCCAGCAGTTTTGTGGGGGGCAGGAACACTGAAGCTTTCTTT.

This sequence joins TRBV14 and TRBJ1-1; D is unclear. The CDR3 is 13 amino acids. The germline CDR1 and CDR2 sequences are SGHDN and FVKESK. Deletions cut 9 bases from V and 0 bases from J, with 11 bases between. The CDR3 DNA reads TGTGCCAGTAACGGGCTTCTGAACACTGAAGCTTTCTTT. Protein: CASNGLLNTEAFF.

At least ten counts were recorded for this clonotype. V is TRBV10-3 and J is TRBJ1-1; D is undetermined. Trimming shortened V by 0 bases and J by 1 base, and 12 bases separated the two germline ends. This CDR3 spans 16 amino acids. Germline CDR1 ENHRY, CDR2 SYGVKD. CDR3: CAISESIPVPNTEAFF. The CDR3 DNA is TGTGCCATCAGTGAGTCGATTCCGGTCCCGAACACTGAAGCTTTCTTT.

This clonotype showed up many times. This rearrangement joins TRBV3-1 to TRBJ1-3; no reliable D call. The length of the CDR3 is 16 residues. V was trimmed by 0 bases and J by 0 bases, leaving 9 bases between them. Germline CDR1 LGHDT, CDR2 YNNKEL (reference sequence). CDR3 DNA: TGTGCCAGCAGCCAAGATACCCCAAACTCTGGAAACACCATATATTTT. This encodes CASSQDTPNSGNTIYF.

This clonotype appeared a few times. The chain combines TRBV12-3 or TRBV12-4 with TRBJ2-2, with 10 positions matching TRBD2. The junction had 17 bases not matched to a gene; V was cut back by 6 bases and J by 1 base. The CDR3 is 20 residues long. CDR3 bases: TGTGCCAGCAGCCGGCGCCCCAGTCCGGTAGCGGGGGGGAACACCGGGGAGCTGTTTTTT. It encodes CASSRRPSPVAGGNTGELFF.

Regarding this clonotype: A much larger clone differs from this one at a single base, so this may be a read error. The chain links TRBV12-3 or TRBV12-4 to TRBJ1-4; no clear D. V lost 4 bases and J lost 4, with 13 bases in between. The CDR3 is 15 residues long. In nucleotides, the CDR3 is TGTGCCAGCAGTTCATTAGGGAAACGTAATGAAAAACTGTTTTTT. It translates to CASSSLGKRNEKLFF.

There are many counts of this clonotype. This chain uses TRBV20-1 with TRBJ1-1; 9 bases are a match to TRBD1. The germline V gene has CDR1 DFQATT and CDR2 SNEGSKA (reference sequence). V shed 0 bases, J shed 5 bases, and the junction held 7 bases outside the gene matches. The length of the CDR3 is 15 residues. CDR3 DNA sequence: TGCAGTGCTAGAGAATCGACAGGGGGAGGTACTGAAGCTTTCTTT. Translated: CSARESTGGGTEAFF.

This clonotype was counted at least ten times. The chain recombines TRBV6-2 or TRBV6-3 with TRBJ2-1; 8 positions match TRBD1. V gave up 0 bases and J gave up 7 bases; unmatched junction bases: 5. From germline, CDR1 is MNHEY and CDR2 SVGEGT. The CDR3 totals 15 residues. The CDR3 region is CASSYSSRGRNEQFF. In nucleotides, the CDR3 is TGTGCCAGCAGTTACTCGTCCAGGGGGCGAAATGAGCAGTTCTTC.

The chain couples TRBV12-3 or TRBV12-4 to TRBJ1-5; 7 bases match TRBD1. This CDR3 contains 12 residues. The V gene end was trimmed by 3 bases and the J gene end by 9 bases; junction bases not matched to a gene: 2. The CDR3 DNA sequence: TGTGCCAGCAGTTTGGAGGGGGCGCCCCAGCATTTT. The encoded protein is CASSLEGAPQHF.

The sample holds a few counts of this clonotype. The rearrangement links TRBV4-3 to TRBJ2-2; no reliable D call. Trimming stripped 0 bases from V and 5 bases from J, with 7 bases between. Per germline, CDR1 LGHNA and CDR2 YSLEER. CDR3 length equals 14 residues. This CDR3 reads CASSQEVVTGELFF. The DNA of the CDR3 is TGCGCCAGCAGCCAAGAGGTGGTAACCGGGGAGCTGTTTTTT.

The table lists this clonotype with many counts. The chain is built from TRBV27 and TRBJ2-2; TRBD1 matches at 11 bases. V was clipped by 6 bases and J by 6 bases; unmatched bases: 6. This CDR3 is 15 amino acids long. Per germline, CDR1 MNHEY and CDR2 SMNVEV (reference sequence). CDR3 in amino acids: CASRADRGHAGELFF. Here the CDR3 DNA reads TGTGCCAGCAGGGCGGACAGGGGGCACGCCGGGGAGCTGTTTTTT.

In this sample, this clonotype turned up many times. J is TRBJ1-2 and V is TRBV20-1; the D is unclear. The CDR3 extends over 14 amino acids. Germline assignment: CDR1 DFQATT and CDR2 SNEGSKA (reference sequence). V was clipped by 3 bases and J by 4 bases, with 15 bases between them. In nucleotides, the CDR3 is TGCAGTGCTAGCACCACCCTAGACCGCTATGGCTACACCTTC. Amino acids: CSASTTLDRYGYTF.

This clonotype was recorded many times. This chain uses TRBV7-9 with TRBJ2-3; TRBD1 matches at 9 bases. The CDR3 is 20 residues long. In germline, CDR1 is SEHNR, CDR2 FQNEAQ (reference sequence). Germline trimming cut 5 bases from V and 4 bases from J; bases unmatched to any gene: 22. The CDR3 region is CASSPRGSYPWTGDSDTQYF. Here the CDR3 DNA reads TGTGCCAGCAGCCCTAGGGGCTCGTACCCTTGGACAGGGGATTCAGATACGCAGTATTTT. Filled out from reference TRBV7-9 and TRBJ2-3, the complete variable domain reads DTGVSQNPRHKITKRGQNVTFRCDPISEHNRLYWYRQTLGQGPEFLTYFQNEAQLEKSRLLSDRFSAERPKGSFSTLEIQRTEQGDSAMYLCASSPRGSYPWTGDSDTQYFGPGTRLTVL.

This sequence joins TRBV4-2 and TRBJ1-2, with 9 bases fitting TRBD1. The CDR3 runs 15 residues. With 0 bases clipped from V and 4 bases from J, the junction kept 3 bases outside the gene matches. The germline V gene encodes CDR1 LGHNA and CDR2 YNFKEQ. The chain's CDR3 is CASSQDEGQGYGYTF. As DNA, the CDR3 is TGTGCCAGCAGCCAAGATGAGGGACAGGGCTATGGCTACACCTTC.

The rearrangement joins TRBV7-9 to TRBJ1-2; 7 positions match TRBD1. The CDR3 is 15 amino acids. Germline CDR1 is SEHNR and CDR2 is FQNEAQ (reference sequence). V trimming: 0 bases; J trimming: 7 bases; junction bases outside the gene matches: 8. The CDR3 region is CASSLAEVQGVGYTF. For the CDR3, the DNA is TGTGCCAGCAGCTTAGCGGAGGTGCAGGGGGTTGGCTACACCTTC. Filled out from reference TRBV7-9 and TRBJ1-2, the complete variable domain reads DTGVSQNPRHKITKRGQNVTFRCDPISEHNRLYWYRQTLGQGPEFLTYFQNEAQLEKSRLLSDRFSAERPKGSFSTLEIQRTEQGDSAMYLCASSLAEVQGVGYTFGSGTRLTVV.

Many counts were recorded for this clonotype. The chain is built from TRBV6-5 and TRBJ1-1; 9 nucleotides line up with TRBD1. This CDR3 contains 14 residues. V lost 4 bases, J lost 4 bases, and 4 bases stayed unmatched. Germline lookup yields CDR1 MNHEY and CDR2 SVGAGI. Here the CDR3 DNA reads TGTGCCAGCAGTTTCGGACAGGGGATCACTGAAGCTTTCTTT. Its translation: CASSFGQGITEAFF.

This clonotype was detected many times. The chain combines TRBV7-3 with TRBJ2-5; maybe TRBD2 (5 bases). The V and J ends lost 2 bases and 4 bases respectively, with 14 bases between them. Per germline, CDR1 SGHTA and CDR2 FQGTGA. CDR3 size: 15 residues. Here the CDR3 reads CASSLQPGYLETQYF. The CDR3 bases are TGTGCCAGCAGCTTACAACCGGGGTACCTAGAGACCCAGTACTTC.

There are many counts of this clonotype. This chain connects TRBV27 to TRBJ1-2, with D possibly matching TRBD1 (5 bases). V gave up 5 bases and J gave up 2 bases, with 9 bases separating them. Germline V CDR1 and CDR2: MNHEY, SMNVEV (reference sequence). CDR3 size: 13 residues. Here the CDR3 reads CASSGRDNYGYTF. CDR3 bases: TGTGCCAGCAGTGGTCGGGACAACTATGGCTACACCTTC.

This clonotype was seen more than once but under ten times. The rearrangement joins TRBV5-6 to TRBJ2-5; D gene uncertain. V was clipped by 2 bases and J by 1 base, with 9 bases between them. The V gene's germline CDR1 is SGHDT and CDR2 YYEEEE. There are 14 residues in the CDR3. CDR3 DNA: TGTGCCAGCAGCTTAGTAGGGCGCCAAGAGACCCAGTACTTC. Its protein is CASSLVGRQETQYF.

There are a few counts of this clonotype. V is TRBV4-1 and J is TRBJ1-1, with a possible D match to TRBD1 (6 bases). V lost 3 bases, J lost 8 bases, and 13 bases lay in between. Germline V gene sequence: CDR1 MGHRA, CDR2 YSYEKL. This CDR3 spans 13 amino acids. In DNA, the CDR3 is TGCGCCAGCAGCCAGGAGGGGGGGGTGGAAGCTTTCTTT. Protein sequence: CASSQEGGVEAFF.

At least ten counts were recorded for this clonotype. This rearrangement joins TRBV4-1 to TRBJ2-7, with a weak D call TRBD2 (6 bases). Per the germline V gene, CDR1 is MGHRA and CDR2 is YSYEKL. The CDR3 has 16 residues. Trimming took off 4 bases at V and 1 base at J, with 17 bases between the two ends. CDR3 protein: CASSRLVSGDSYEQYF. The CDR3 DNA is TGCGCCAGCAGCCGCCTAGTATCGGGAGATTCCTACGAGCAGTACTTC.

V usage is TRBV28 and J usage is TRBJ1-4; TRBD1 is a possible D gene (6 bases). Germline CDR1 is MDHEN and CDR2 is SYDVKM. The CDR3 length is 12 residues. V lost 3 bases and J 10 bases, leaving 9 bases between the germline ends. DNA for the CDR3: TGTGCCAGCAGTTTTAGGGGGGGAAAACTGTTTTTT. It is translated as CASSFRGGKLFF.

At least ten counts were recorded for this clonotype. This sequence joins TRBV7-9 and TRBJ1-1; D is ambiguous. This CDR3 is built from 13 residues. Trimming shortened V by 6 bases and J by 6 bases, and 14 bases separated the two germline ends. The germline V gene has CDR1 SEHNR and CDR2 FQNEAQ (reference sequence). CDR3: CASSPIGGAEAFF. The CDR3 coding sequence is TGTGCCAGCAGTCCTATAGGTGGGGCTGAAGCTTTCTTT.

A word on this clonotype: The junction and the germline gene differ at one end; a read error may be behind it. The chain recombines TRBV5-1 with TRBJ2-5; 7 bases line up with TRBD2. The CDR3 spans 14 residues. In germline, CDR1 is SGHRS, CDR2 YFSETQ. CDR3 residues: CASSTGTIQETRYF. The CDR3 nucleotides are TGCGCCAGCAGCACCGGGACTATCCAAGAGACCCGGTACTTC. The whole variable domain, filled in from reference TRBV5-1 and TRBJ2-5, reads KAGVTQTPRYLIKTRGQQVTLSCSPISGHRSVSWYQQTPGQGLQFLFEYFSETQRNKGNFPGRFSGRQFSNSRSEMNVSTLELGDSALYLCASSTGTIQETRYFGPGTRLLVL.